This T cell receptor (beta chain) was identified in a study of T cells in women clearing cervical HPV infection. This CDR3 has 11 amino acids. The V gene lost 5 bases and the J gene lost 4 bases, with 6 bases spanning the gap. Germline V gives CDR1 SGHAT, CDR2 FQNNGV. Libraries were prepared by immunoSEQ multiplex PCR; TCRdb keeps only in-frame clonotypes and omits some of them. The sample data list tens of thousands of clones. Turning to this clone: Read data end 3 residues before the CDR3 end; the end is taken from the germline J gene.

Sequencing was performed on blood buffy coat. This sequence joins TRBV11-2 and TRBJ2-7; no clear D gene. The receptor was isolated from a woman between 18 and 75 years old with a cervical HPV16 infection that either progressed to CIN3+ or cleared (not recorded which). The CDR3 sequence is CASSPMYEQYF. The part of the CDR3 DNA that was read is TGTGCCAGCAGCCCCATGTACGAG.